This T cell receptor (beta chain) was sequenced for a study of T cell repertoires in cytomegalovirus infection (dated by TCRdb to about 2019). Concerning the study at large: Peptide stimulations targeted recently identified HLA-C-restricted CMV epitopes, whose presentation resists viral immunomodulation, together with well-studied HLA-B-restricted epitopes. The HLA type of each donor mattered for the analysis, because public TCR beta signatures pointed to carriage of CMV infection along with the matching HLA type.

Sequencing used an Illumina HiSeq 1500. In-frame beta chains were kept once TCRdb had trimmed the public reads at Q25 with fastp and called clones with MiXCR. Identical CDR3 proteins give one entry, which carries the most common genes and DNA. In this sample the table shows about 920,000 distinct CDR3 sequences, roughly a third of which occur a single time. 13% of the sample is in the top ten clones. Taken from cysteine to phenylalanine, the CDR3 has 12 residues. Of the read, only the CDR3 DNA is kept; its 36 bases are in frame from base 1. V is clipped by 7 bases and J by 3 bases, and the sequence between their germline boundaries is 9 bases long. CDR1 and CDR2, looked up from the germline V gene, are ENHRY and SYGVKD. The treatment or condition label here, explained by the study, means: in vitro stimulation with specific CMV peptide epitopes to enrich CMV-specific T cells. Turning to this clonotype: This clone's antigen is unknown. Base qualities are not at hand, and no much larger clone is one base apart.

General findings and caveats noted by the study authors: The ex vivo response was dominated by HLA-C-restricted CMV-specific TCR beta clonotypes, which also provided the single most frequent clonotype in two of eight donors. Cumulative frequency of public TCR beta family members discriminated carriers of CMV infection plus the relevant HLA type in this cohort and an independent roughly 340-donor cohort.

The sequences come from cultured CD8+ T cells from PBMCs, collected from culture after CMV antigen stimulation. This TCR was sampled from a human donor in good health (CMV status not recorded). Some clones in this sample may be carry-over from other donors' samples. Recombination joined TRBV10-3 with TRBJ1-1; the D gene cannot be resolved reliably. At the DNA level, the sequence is TGTGCCATCAAGCAGGCGCACACTGAAGCTTTCTTT. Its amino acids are CAIKQAHTEAFF.